The 2 T cell receptor beta chains in this list originate from one sample, sequenced in a study of blood T cell repertoires in COVID-19. TCRdb keeps only in-frame clones here, not all; method: immunoSEQ multiplex PCR. The data show more than 250,000 clones, 75% to 90% seen once. The source material was PBMCs or T cells enriched from blood (not recorded which). The receptors here all came from a man aged 30 to 39 who had recovered from COVID-19.

The chain combines TRBV2 with TRBJ1-5; D uncertain. The CDR3 has 16 residues. V lost 1 base to trimming and J lost 9 bases, with 19 bases between them. Per the germline V gene, CDR1 is SNHLY and CDR2 is FYNNEI. CDR3 nucleotides: TGTGCCAGCAGTGAAGAGACAAACACCCCAGGTTGGCCCCAGCATTTT. Translating gives CASSEETNTPGWPQHF.

The chain carries TRBV12-3 or TRBV12-4 and TRBJ2-5; 7 bases map to TRBD1. V shed 5 bases and J 5 bases; nucleotides not matched to a gene: 5. The length of the CDR3 is 13 residues. The CDR3, as DNA: TGTGCCAGCAGTGACAGGGCATTGGAGACCCAGTACTTC. The encoded protein is CASSDRALETQYF.